Sequencing of this TCR beta chain was carried out in a study of technical replicates of blood from a few donors. Data came from immunoSEQ multiplex PCR; TCRdb stores just in-frame clones and leaves some out. The sample holds 56,000 or so clones, 85% to 95% seen once. The CDR3 extends over 15 amino acids. Per the germline V gene, CDR1 is SGHTA and CDR2 is FQGNSA. The ends lost 5 bases at V and 5 bases at J; junction bases unmatched: 7. This chain links TRBV7-2 with TRBJ2-1; 9 bases are a match to TRBD2. This sequence was found in a human donor in good health. Some clones in this sample may be carry-over from other donors' samples. Sample: PBMCs. CDR3 region: CASSLTSGPHNEQFF. The CDR3 DNA is TGTGCCAGCAGCCTTACTAGCGGGCCCCACAATGAGCAGTTCTTC.